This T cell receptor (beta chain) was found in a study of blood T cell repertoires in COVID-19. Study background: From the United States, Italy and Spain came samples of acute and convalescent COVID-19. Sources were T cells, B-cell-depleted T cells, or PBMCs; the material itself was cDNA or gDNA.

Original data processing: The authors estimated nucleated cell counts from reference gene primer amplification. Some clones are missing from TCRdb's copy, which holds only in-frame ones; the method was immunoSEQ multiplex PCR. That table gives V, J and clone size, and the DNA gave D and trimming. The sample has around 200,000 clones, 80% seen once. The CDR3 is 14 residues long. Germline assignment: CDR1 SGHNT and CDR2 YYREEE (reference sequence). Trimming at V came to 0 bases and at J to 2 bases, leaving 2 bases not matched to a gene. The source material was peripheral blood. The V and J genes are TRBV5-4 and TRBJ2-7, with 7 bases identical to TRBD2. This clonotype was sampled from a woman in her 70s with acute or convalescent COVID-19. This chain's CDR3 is CASSLVGGTYEQYF. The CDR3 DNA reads TGTGCCAGCAGCTTGGTGGGGGGGACCTACGAGCAGTACTTC. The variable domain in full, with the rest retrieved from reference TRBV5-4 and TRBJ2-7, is ETGVTQSPTHLIKTRGQQVTLRCSSQSGHNTVSWYQQALGQGPQFIFQYYREEENGRGNFPPRFSGLQFPNYSSELNVNALELDDSALYLCASSLVGGTYEQYFGPGTRLTVT.